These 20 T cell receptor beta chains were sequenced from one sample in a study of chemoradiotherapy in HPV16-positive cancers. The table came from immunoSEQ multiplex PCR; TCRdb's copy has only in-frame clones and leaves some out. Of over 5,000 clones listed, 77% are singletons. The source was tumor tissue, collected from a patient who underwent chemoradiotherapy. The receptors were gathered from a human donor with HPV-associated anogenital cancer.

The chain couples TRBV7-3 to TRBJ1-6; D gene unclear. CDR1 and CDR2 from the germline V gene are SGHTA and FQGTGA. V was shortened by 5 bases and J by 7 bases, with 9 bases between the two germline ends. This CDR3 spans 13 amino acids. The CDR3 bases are TGTGCCAGCAGCGTGGGGATGAATTCACCCCTCCACTTT. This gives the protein CASSVGMNSPLHF.

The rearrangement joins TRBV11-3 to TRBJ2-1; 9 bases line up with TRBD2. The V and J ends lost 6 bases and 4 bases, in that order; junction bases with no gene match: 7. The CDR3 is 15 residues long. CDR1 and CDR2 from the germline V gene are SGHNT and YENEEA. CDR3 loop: CASRFSGSLYNEQFF. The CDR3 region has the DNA TGTGCCAGCAGGTTTAGCGGGAGTTTGTACAATGAGCAGTTCTTC.

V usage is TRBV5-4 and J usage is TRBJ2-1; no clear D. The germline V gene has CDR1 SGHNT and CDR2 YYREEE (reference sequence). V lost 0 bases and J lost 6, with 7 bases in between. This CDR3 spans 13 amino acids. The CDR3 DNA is TGTGCCAGCAGCTTGGCAGGCGGCAATGAGCAGTTCTTC. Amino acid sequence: CASSLAGGNEQFF.

The CDR3 loop reads CASSLGLVGSGANVLTF. The DNA of the CDR3 is TGTGCCAGCAGTCTGGGACTAGTGGGCTCTGGGGCCAACGTCCTGACTTTC. This sequence joins TRBV27 and TRBJ2-6; 8 bases are shared with TRBD2. Germline loops: CDR1 MNHEY, CDR2 SMNVEV (reference sequence). V shed 5 bases and J 0 bases; nucleotides not matched to a gene: 6. The CDR3 is 17 residues long.

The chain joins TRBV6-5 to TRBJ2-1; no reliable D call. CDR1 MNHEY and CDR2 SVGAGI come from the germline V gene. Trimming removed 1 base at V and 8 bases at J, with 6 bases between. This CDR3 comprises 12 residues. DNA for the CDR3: TGTGCCAGCAGTTACTATGGCGATGAGCAGTTCTTC. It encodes CASSYYGDEQFF.

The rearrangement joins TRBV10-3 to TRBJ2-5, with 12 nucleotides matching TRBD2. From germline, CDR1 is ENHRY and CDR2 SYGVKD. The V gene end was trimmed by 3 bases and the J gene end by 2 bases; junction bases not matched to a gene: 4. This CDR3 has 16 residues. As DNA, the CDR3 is TGTGCCATCAGTGAACTAGCGGGAGGCCGGCAAGAGACCCAGTACTTC. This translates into CAISELAGGRQETQYF.

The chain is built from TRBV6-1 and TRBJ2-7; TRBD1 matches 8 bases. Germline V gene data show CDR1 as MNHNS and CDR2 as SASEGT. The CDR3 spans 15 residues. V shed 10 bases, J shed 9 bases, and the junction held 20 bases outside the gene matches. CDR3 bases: TGTGCCATCCAACGCCGGGACAGGAGTGACATCGGGCAGTACTTC. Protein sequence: CAIQRRDRSDIGQYF.

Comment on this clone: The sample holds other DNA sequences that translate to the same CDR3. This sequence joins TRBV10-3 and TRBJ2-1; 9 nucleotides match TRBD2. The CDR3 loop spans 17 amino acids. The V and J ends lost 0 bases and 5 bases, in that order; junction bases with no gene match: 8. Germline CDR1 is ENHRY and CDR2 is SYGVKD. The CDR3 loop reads CAISESRASGDNNEQFF. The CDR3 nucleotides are TGTGCCATCAGTGAGTCGAGGGCTAGCGGGGACAACAATGAGCAGTTCTTC.

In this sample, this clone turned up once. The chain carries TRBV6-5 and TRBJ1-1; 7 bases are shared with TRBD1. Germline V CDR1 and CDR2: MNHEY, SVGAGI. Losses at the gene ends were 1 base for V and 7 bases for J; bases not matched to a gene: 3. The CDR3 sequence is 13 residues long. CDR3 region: CASSYWDSREAFF. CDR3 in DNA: TGTGCCAGCAGTTACTGGGACAGCCGTGAAGCTTTCTTT.

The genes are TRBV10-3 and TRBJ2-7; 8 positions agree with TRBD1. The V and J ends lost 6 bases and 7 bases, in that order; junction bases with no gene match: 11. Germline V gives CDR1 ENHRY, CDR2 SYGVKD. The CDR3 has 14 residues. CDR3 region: CAISRTGRGGEQYF. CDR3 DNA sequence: TGTGCCATCAGCCGGACAGGGAGAGGTGGGGAGCAGTACTTC.

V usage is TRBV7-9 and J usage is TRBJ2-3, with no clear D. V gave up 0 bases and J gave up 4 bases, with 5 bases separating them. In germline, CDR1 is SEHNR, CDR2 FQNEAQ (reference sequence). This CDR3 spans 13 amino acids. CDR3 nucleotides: TGTGCCAGCAGCTTAGCCCTCCCAGATACGCAGTATTTT. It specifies CASSLALPDTQYF.

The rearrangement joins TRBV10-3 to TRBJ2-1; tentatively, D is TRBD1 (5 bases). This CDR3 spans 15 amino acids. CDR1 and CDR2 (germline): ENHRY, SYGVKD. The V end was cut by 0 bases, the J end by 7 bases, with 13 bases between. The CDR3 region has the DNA TGTGCCATCAGTGAGTCGGAGACTGCAGGGAATGAGCAGTTCTTC. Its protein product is CAISESETAGNEQFF.

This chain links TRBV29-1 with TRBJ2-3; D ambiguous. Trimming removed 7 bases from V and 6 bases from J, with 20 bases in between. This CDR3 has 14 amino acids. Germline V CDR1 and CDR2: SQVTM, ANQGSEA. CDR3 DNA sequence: TGCAGCGCTCCGTGGACCGATTTTGGGGATACGCAGTATTTT. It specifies CSAPWTDFGDTQYF.

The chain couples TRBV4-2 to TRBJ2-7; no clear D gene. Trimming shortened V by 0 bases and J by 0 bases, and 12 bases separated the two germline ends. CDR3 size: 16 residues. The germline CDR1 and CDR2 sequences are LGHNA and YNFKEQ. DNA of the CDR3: TGTGCCAGCAGCCAAGATGCCCCGGGTAGCTCCTACGAGCAGTACTTC. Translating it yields CASSQDAPGSSYEQYF.

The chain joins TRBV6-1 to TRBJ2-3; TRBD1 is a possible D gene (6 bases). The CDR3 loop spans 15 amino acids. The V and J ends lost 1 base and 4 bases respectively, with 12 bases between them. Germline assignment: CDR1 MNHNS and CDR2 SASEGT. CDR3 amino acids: CASSEGLDSSDTQYF. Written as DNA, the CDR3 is TGTGCCAGCAGTGAAGGGCTGGACAGTTCAGATACGCAGTATTTT.

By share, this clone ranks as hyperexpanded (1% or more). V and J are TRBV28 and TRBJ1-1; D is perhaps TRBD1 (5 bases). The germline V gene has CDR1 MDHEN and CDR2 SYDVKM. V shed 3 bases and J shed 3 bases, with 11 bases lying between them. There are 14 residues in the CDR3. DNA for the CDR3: TGTGCCAGCAGTTTCTGGGACGGACACACTGAAGCTTTCTTT. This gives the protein CASSFWDGHTEAFF.

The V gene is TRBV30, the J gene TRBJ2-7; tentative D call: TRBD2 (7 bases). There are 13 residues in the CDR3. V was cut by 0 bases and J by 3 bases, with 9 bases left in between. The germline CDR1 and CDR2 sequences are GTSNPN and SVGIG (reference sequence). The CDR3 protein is CAWSVGGGYEQYF. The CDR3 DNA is TGTGCCTGGAGTGTAGGGGGGGGCTACGAGCAGTACTTC.

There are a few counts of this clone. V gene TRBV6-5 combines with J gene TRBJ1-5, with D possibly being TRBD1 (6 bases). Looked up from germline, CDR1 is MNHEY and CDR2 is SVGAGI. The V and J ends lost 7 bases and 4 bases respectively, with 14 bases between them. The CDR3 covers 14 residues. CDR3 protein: CASNPDSKNQPQHF. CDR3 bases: TGTGCCAGCAACCCGGACAGTAAGAATCAGCCCCAGCATTTT.

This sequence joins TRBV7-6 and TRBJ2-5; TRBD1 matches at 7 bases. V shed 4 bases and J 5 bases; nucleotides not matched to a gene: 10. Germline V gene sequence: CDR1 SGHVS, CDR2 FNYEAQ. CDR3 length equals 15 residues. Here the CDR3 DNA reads TGTGCCAGCAGCTCCCCCCGAGGGGGCCGGGAGACCCAGTACTTC. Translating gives CASSSPRGGRETQYF.

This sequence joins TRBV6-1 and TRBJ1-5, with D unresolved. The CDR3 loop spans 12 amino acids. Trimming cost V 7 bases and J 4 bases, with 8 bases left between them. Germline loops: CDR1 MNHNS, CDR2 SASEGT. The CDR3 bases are TGTGCCAGCAACAGTCAGAATCAGCCCCAGCATTTT. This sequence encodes CASNSQNQPQHF.